The text below deals with one T cell receptor (beta chain). Its target is not known. This sample is part of a study of T-cell reconstitution after alpha-beta-depleted transplantation in children. During its preparation, the TCRbeta library received unique molecular identifiers. TCRdb re-analysed the PCR reads in MiXCR, keeping a single row per CDR3 protein. The sample carries about 830,000 distinct CDR3 sequences, less than 20% recorded once. Overall study findings and caveats: Two months or so post-transplant, alpha-beta T cells reportedly derived from several hundred expanded graft clones. Some patients' high day-60 TCRbeta diversity was attributed to recipient cells surviving conditioning. T-cell counts and diversity at one year post-transplant came mainly from newly produced T cells.

Sequences were derived from PBMCs, mostly from graft donor cells, sampled 360 days after TCRalphabeta/CD19-depleted stem cell transplant. The receptor was derived from a male patient aged 10 to 17 who had a stem cell transplant for acute lymphoblastic leukemia, so the T cells may come from the graft donor.

The CDR3 DNA reads TGTGCCAGCAGTTTCGTGACAGGGGCCTACGAGCAGTACTTC. Encoded protein: CASSFVTGAYEQYF. V is TRBV12-3 or TRBV12-4 and J is TRBJ2-7; 8 bases are shared with TRBD1. The ends lost 3 bases at V and 2 bases at J; junction bases unmatched: 3. The CDR3 has 14 amino acids.